The 19 T cell receptor beta chains reported below all come from one sample, sequenced in a study of blood T cell repertoires in COVID-19. Repertoires were generated with immunoSEQ multiplex PCR, while TCRdb's copy carries only in-frame clones and drops some. The data contain approximately 150,000 clones, roughly 89% of them singletons. The sequencing sample was made of peripheral blood. These receptors came from a young man with COVID-19, enrolled during active disease.

The J gene is TRBJ2-7, the V gene TRBV25-1, with unresolved D. This CDR3 spans 11 amino acids. V was pared by 3 bases and J by 4 bases, with 4 bases between. Germline CDR1 MGHDK, CDR2 SYGVNS. CDR3 in amino acids: CASSERYEQYF. CDR3 DNA sequence: TGTGCCAGCAGTGAGAGGTACGAGCAGTACTTC.

The V call is TRBV2, the J call TRBJ2-3, with a possible D match to TRBD1 (5 bases). This CDR3 is 15 amino acids long. The V and J ends lost 10 bases and 1 base respectively, with 18 bases between them. Germline CDR1 and CDR2: SNHLY and FYNNEI. CDR3 region: CANTQRGRGTDTQYF. CDR3 bases: TGTGCCAACACGCAAAGGGGCAGGGGCACAGATACGCAGTATTTT.

This rearrangement joins TRBV6-5 to TRBJ2-1; D unresolved. Germline CDR1 and CDR2: MNHEY and SVGAGI. V gave up 8 bases and J gave up 1 base, with 12 bases separating them. This CDR3 region has 14 residues. Here the CDR3 reads CASGRPSSYNEQFF. In DNA, the CDR3 is TGTGCCAGCGGGCGTCCAAGTTCCTACAATGAGCAGTTCTTC.

This clone came up once. This rearrangement joins TRBV10-3 to TRBJ1-1; 10 bases match TRBD1. The CDR3 totals 15 residues. Per the germline V gene, CDR1 is ENHRY and CDR2 is SYGVKD. Losses at the gene ends were 7 bases for V and 4 bases for J; bases not matched to a gene: 9. The CDR3 nucleotides are TGTGCCATCAATCGTGGACAGGGGGGGATCACTGAAGCTTTCTTT. The encoded protein is CAINRGQGGITEAFF.

CDR3: CASTGFSGNTIYF. DNA for the CDR3: TGTGCCAGCACGGGATTCTCTGGAAACACCATATATTTT. The rearrangement links TRBV28 to TRBJ1-3; D remains unclear. Trimming pared 7 bases from V and 0 bases from J, leaving 7 bases between. This CDR3 has 13 residues. CDR1 is MDHEN and CDR2 is SYDVKM in the germline V gene.

This clone was detected a few times. The rearrangement joins TRBV6-7 to TRBJ2-1, with 9 bases matching TRBD2. TRBV6-7 is classed as an ORF, of uncertain function. This CDR3 has 17 amino acids. V lost 0 bases, J lost 0 bases, and 3 bases stayed unmatched. This CDR3 is CASSYSLAGTSYNEQFF. The CDR3 bases are TGTGCCAGCAGTTACTCCCTAGCGGGAACCTCCTACAATGAGCAGTTCTTC.

The rearrangement uses TRBV19 and TRBJ1-1; D is possibly TRBD1 (5 bases). Trimming took 9 bases from V and 2 from J, leaving 10 bases between them. CDR1 is LNHDA and CDR2 is SQIVND in the germline V gene (reference sequence). The CDR3 length is 12 residues. CDR3 DNA: TGTGCCAGGCGGGACGGTAACACTGAAGCTTTCTTT. As protein: CARRDGNTEAFF.

The rearrangement uses TRBV5-1 and TRBJ2-1; 12 nucleotides agree with TRBD2. The CDR3 totals 14 residues. The ends lost 2 bases at V and 9 bases at J; junction bases unmatched: 3. Looked up from germline, CDR1 is SGHRS and CDR2 is YFSETQ. CDR3 in amino acids: CASSLLAGGVEQFF. CDR3 nucleotide sequence: TGCGCCAGCAGCTTACTAGCGGGAGGTGTTGAGCAGTTCTTC.

The genes are TRBV19 and TRBJ2-7; the match to TRBD2 covers 11 bases. The CDR3 consists of 16 residues. Germline V gene data show CDR1 as LNHDA and CDR2 as SQIVND (reference sequence). J was trimmed by 2 bases and V by 2 bases; bases with no gene match: 5. CDR3 residues: CASSINLAGGPYEQYF. The CDR3 region has the DNA TGTGCCAGTAGTATAAATCTAGCGGGAGGACCCTACGAGCAGTACTTC.

This clone appeared once. J is TRBJ2-7 and V is TRBV11-2; a possible D gene is TRBD2 (6 bases). Trimming shortened V by 5 bases and J by 4 bases, and 12 bases separated the two germline ends. This CDR3 has 13 amino acids. CDR1 and CDR2 from the germline V gene are SGHAT and FQNNGV. This CDR3 is CASSPAGPYEQYF. CDR3 sequence (DNA): TGTGCCAGCAGCCCTGCGGGGCCTTACGAGCAGTACTTC.

CDR3 DNA sequence: TGCGCCAGCAGCTTGGGATTAAGCGAGACCCAGTACTTC. Protein sequence: CASSLGLSETQYF. V gene TRBV5-1 combines with J gene TRBJ2-5; D is ambiguous. Germline CDR1 is SGHRS and CDR2 is YFSETQ. The ends were cut back, 0 bases at V and 5 bases at J, with 8 bases in the middle. The CDR3 is made up of 13 amino acids.

This chain uses TRBV2 with TRBJ1-1, with D perhaps TRBD1 (6 bases). The CDR3 spans 13 residues. Between the trimmed V and J ends, which lost 10 bases and 1 base, there was a span of 13 bases. Germline CDR1 is SNHLY and CDR2 is FYNNEI. The CDR3 DNA sequence: TGTGCCATCAAACCACAGGGGAACACTGAAGCTTTCTTT. Translation: CAIKPQGNTEAFF.

The chain uses TRBV19 and TRBJ2-5; a weak D match, TRBD1 (6 bases). V was shortened by 6 bases and J by 5 bases, with 13 bases between the two germline ends. The CDR3 is 13 amino acids. Germline loops: CDR1 LNHDA, CDR2 SQIVND (reference sequence). The DNA of the CDR3 is TGTGCCAGTAGCTGGGGGCAGGGTGAGACCCAGTACTTC. This translates into CASSWGQGETQYF.

The CDR3 is CASVTQGARTEAFF. The CDR3 DNA follows: TGTGCCAGCGTTACCCAGGGGGCGCGGACTGAAGCTTTCTTT. The V call is TRBV28, the J call TRBJ1-1; 8 positions match TRBD1. The V segment lost 8 bases and the J segment 5 bases; nucleotides outside the gene matches: 10. The CDR3 covers 14 residues. Germline values: CDR1 MDHEN, CDR2 SYDVKM.

The chain uses TRBV27 and TRBJ2-3, with 9 bases aligning to TRBD2. The CDR3 runs 16 residues. Germline V lookup: CDR1 MNHEY, CDR2 SMNVEV (reference sequence). Losses at the gene ends were 2 bases for V and 1 base for J; bases not matched to a gene: 4. The CDR3 loop is CASSLGTSSRTDTQYF. The CDR3 DNA reads TGTGCCAGCAGTTTAGGGACTAGCTCCCGCACAGATACGCAGTATTTT.

CDR3 in DNA: TGTGCCAGCAGTTTGCGGACAGATGGCTACACCTTC. As protein: CASSLRTDGYTF. The rearrangement links TRBV28 to TRBJ1-2; a possible D gene is TRBD1 (6 bases). Germline V lookup: CDR1 MDHEN, CDR2 SYDVKM. Trimming left V 3 bases short and J 6 bases short, with 8 bases between. This CDR3 spans 12 amino acids.

The V gene is TRBV19, the J gene TRBJ1-5; TRBD1 aligns across 9 bases. The CDR3 is 15 residues long. V lost 5 bases, J lost 5 bases, and 7 bases stayed unmatched. Germline-derived CDR1 and CDR2 are LNHDA and SQIVND (reference sequence). The CDR3 is CASSSRGQGYQPQHF. The CDR3 bases are TGTGCCAGTAGTTCTCGGGGACAGGGATATCAGCCCCAGCATTTT.

CDR3 sequence (DNA): TGTGCCAGCAGCTTATCGGACAGCGAAAATTCACCCCTCCACTTT. This codes for CASSLSDSENSPLHF. The chain carries TRBV7-8 and TRBJ1-6; tentatively, D is TRBD1 (6 bases). V lost 2 bases and J 7 bases, leaving 12 bases between the germline ends. This CDR3 is 15 amino acids long. CDR1 and CDR2 (germline): SGHVS, FQNEAQ.

The V call is TRBV3-1 (or the pseudogene TRBV3-2), the J call TRBJ1-2; D is ambiguous. V shed 0 bases and J shed 3 bases, with 8 bases lying between them. Germline loops: CDR1 LGHDT, CDR2 YNNKEL (reference sequence). The CDR3 is 14 amino acids. CDR3 DNA: TGTGCCAGCAGCCAAGACGAGGGATACTATGGCTACACCTTC. Residues: CASSQDEGYYGYTF.